This T cell receptor beta chain was sequenced for a study of early T cells in non-severe SARS-CoV-2 infection. Overall study: Bulk RNA isolated from unsorted whole blood underwent sequencing; chains were not paired.

V shed 7 bases, J shed 5 bases, and the junction held 16 bases outside the gene matches. The CDR3 is 17 residues long. From germline, CDR1 is SQVTM and CDR2 ANQGSEA. Individual cDNA molecules each received unique molecular identifiers attached to them. Via MiXCR, TCRdb re-called the 5' RACE reads, giving one row per CDR3 protein. This table has about 71,000 distinct CDR3 sequences, 12% appearing once. The chain has TRBV29-1 and TRBJ2-1; 11 nucleotides match TRBD2. The receptor comes from an adult who was a healthcare worker with PCR-confirmed SARS-CoV-2 infection or an uninfected control (not recorded which). The source material was whole blood, sampled at baseline. CDR3 sequence (DNA): TGCAGCGCCATTCCTAGCGGGGGGCATTACAGCAACAATGAGCAGTTCTTC. The encoded protein is CSAIPSGGHYSNNEQFF.